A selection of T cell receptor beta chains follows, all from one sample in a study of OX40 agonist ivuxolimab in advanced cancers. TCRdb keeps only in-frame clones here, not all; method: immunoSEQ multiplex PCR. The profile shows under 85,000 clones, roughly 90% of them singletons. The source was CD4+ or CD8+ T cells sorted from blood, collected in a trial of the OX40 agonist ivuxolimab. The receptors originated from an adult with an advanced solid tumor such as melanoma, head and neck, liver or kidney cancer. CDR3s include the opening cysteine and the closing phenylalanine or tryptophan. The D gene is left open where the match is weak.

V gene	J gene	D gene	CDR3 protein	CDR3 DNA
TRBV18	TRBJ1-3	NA	CASSLTGGGSGNTIYF	TGTGCCAGCTCACTAACCGGCGGTGGCTCTGGAAACACCATATATTTT
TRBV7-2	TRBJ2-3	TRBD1	CASSPVGTASSTDTQYF	TGTGCCAGCAGCCCGGTGGGGACAGCTTCTAGCACAGATACGCAGTATTTT
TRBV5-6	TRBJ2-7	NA	CASSEYGQGSEQYF	TGTGCCAGCAGTGAATACGGCCAGGGTTCCGAGCAGTACTTC
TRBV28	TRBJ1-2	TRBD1	CASKISTGESGDGYTF	TGTGCCAGCAAGATTTCGACAGGGGAGAGTGGAGATGGCTACACCTTC
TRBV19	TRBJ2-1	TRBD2	CASSMLTGATSGRASEQFF	TGTGCCAGTAGTATGCTCACCGGGGCGACTAGCGGGAGGGCAAGTGAGCAGTTCTTC
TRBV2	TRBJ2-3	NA	CASSESGRWQGPDTQYF	TGTGCCAGCAGTGAATCTGGCCGTTGGCAGGGTCCAGATACGCAGTATTTT
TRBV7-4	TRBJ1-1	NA	CASNTWGWAMNTEAFF	TGTGCCAGCAACACTTGGGGGTGGGCCATGAACACTGAAGCTTTCTTT
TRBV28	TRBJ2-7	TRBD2	CASSLGAGTSDYEQYF	TGTGCCAGCAGCCTCGGGGCCGGGACTAGCGACTACGAGCAGTACTTC
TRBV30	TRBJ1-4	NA	CACNNRENANEKLFF	TGTGCCTGCAACAACAGGGAAAACGCTAATGAAAAACTGTTTTTT
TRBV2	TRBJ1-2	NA	CASSDGWDGYTF	TGTGCCAGCAGTGACGGTTGGGATGGCTACACCTTC
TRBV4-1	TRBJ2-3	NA	CASSQVILLGHTDTQYF	TGCGCCAGCAGCCAAGTGATTCTTCTCGGGCACACAGATACGCAGTATTTT
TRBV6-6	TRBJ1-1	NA	CASSQTTGGATEAFF	TGTGCCAGCAGTCAAACGACAGGAGGGGCCACTGAAGCTTTCTTT
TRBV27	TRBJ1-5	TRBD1	CASSLTGGPYSNQPQHF	TGTGCCAGCAGTTTAACAGGGGGCCCATATAGCAATCAGCCCCAGCATTTT
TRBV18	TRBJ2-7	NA	CASSPGSQSSYEQYF	TGTGCCAGCTCACCAGGGAGTCAGAGCTCCTACGAGCAGTACTTC
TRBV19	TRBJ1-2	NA	CAIQGNYGYTF	TGTGCCATCCAGGGAAACTATGGCTACACCTTC
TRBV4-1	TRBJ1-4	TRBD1	CASSPTASRDRGTNEKLFF	TGCGCCAGCAGCCCTACCGCTTCCCGGGACAGGGGAACTAATGAAAAACTGTTTTTT
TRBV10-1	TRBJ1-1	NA	CASSPSQGTEAFF	TGCGCCAGCAGTCCATCTCAGGGAACTGAAGCTTTCTTT